The rows below give T cell receptor beta chains drawn from one sample of a study of STAT5B mutations in CD4+ large granular lymphocyte leukemia. Clones were sequenced by immunoSEQ multiplex PCR, and TCRdb holds only the in-frame ones, with some missing. Of about 33,000 clones listed, around nine tenths are singletons. The sequenced material came from CD4+ T cells from blood buffy coats. The receptors come from a human donor in good health. CDR3s include the opening cysteine and the closing phenylalanine or tryptophan. A D gene is named only where the DNA matches it firmly. Expanded clones get a size class; other rows say once, few or many, or leave the size out.

NA,NA,TRBJ2-3,TRBV11-2,TGTGCCAGCAGCTTAGATCTGCACCCCGGCCCCACAGATACGCAGTATTTT,CASSLDLHPGPTDTQYF
NA,NA,TRBJ1-2,TRBV7-8,TGTGCCAGCAGCTTATCTATGGGGCGGGGTTATGGCTACACCTTC,CASSLSMGRGYGYTF
TRBD1,NA,TRBJ2-1,TRBV27,TGTGCCAGCACCTTGACAGGGAACAATGAGCAGTTCTTC,CASTLTGNNEQFF
NA,NA,TRBJ2-5,TRBV10-2,TGCGCCAGCAGTGAAAGGGGGAGCTGGGAGACCCAGTACTTC,CASSERGSWETQYF
TRBD2,NA,TRBJ2-2,TRBV9,TGTGCCAGCAGACCGGGACTAGCGGGAGGGGTCGCCGGGGAGCTGTTTTTT,CASRPGLAGGVAGELFF
NA,NA,TRBJ2-5,TRBV7-2,TGTGCCAGCAGCTTAGGAACGCTTGAGACCCAGTACTTC,CASSLGTLETQYF
NA,once,TRBJ2-7,TRBV6-5,TGTGCCAGCAGCCCAGGGGATCCCTACGAGCAGTACTTC,CASSPGDPYEQYF
TRBD1,NA,TRBJ1-5,TRBV2,TGTGCCAGCAGTGGACAGGGGGCTATTCAGCCCCAGCATTTT,CASSGQGAIQPQHF
NA,NA,TRBJ2-1,TRBV18,TGTGCCAGCTCACCACCGAGGAGCTACCGTGAGCAGTTCTTC,CASSPPRSYREQFF
TRBD1,NA,TRBJ1-1,TRBV4-3,TGCGCCAGCAGCCAAGGTAGACAGGGCCGGGCTTTCTTT,CASSQGRQGRAFF
NA,once,TRBJ2-1,TRBV4-3,TGCGCCAGCAGCAATACCGGGTCTCCCAGTATTTACAATGAGCAGTTCTTC,CASSNTGSPSIYNEQFF
NA,NA,TRBJ2-7,TRBV9,TGTGCCAGCAGTTTAGAGGACACCTACGAGCAGTACTTC,CASSLEDTYEQYF
TRBD1,NA,TRBJ2-1,TRBV29-1,TGCAGCGTCCGGGACAGTCTTGAGCAGTTCTTC,CSVRDSLEQFF
NA,once,TRBJ2-5,TRBV27,TGTGCCAGCAGTTTAAGGCAGGGGACCCAAGAGACCCAGTACTTC,CASSLRQGTQETQYF
TRBD2,NA,TRBJ2-5,TRBV2,TGTGCCAGCAGTCCACAAGCGGGAGGGGGGGAGACCCAGTACTTC,CASSPQAGGGETQYF
NA,NA,TRBJ2-1,TRBV7-8,TGTGCCAGCAGCTTCACGGGACCAGGGAATGAGCAGTTCTTC,CASSFTGPGNEQFF
NA,NA,TRBJ2-2,TRBV7-2,TGTGCCAGCAGCTTAGCGGGAGTTATCGGGGAGCTGTTTTTT,CASSLAGVIGELFF
NA,NA,TRBJ2-2,TRBV2,TGTGCCAGCAGCCCCACAGTGACCGGGGAGCTGTTTTTT,CASSPTVTGELFF
NA,NA,TRBJ2-3,TRBV5-1,TGCGCCAGCAGCTTGGATAAAGGGGGAGGAGATACGCAGTATTTT,CASSLDKGGGDTQYF
TRBD1,NA,TRBJ2-7,TRBV7-9,TGTGCCAGCAGCCCCGGGACAGGGAAATTATATGCCCCCTACGAGCAGTACTTC,CASSPGTGKLYAPYEQYF
TRBD1,NA,TRBJ1-5,TRBV6-6,TGTGCCAGCACCACACAGGGGCACCAGCCCCAGCATTTT,CASTTQGHQPQHF
NA,NA,TRBJ1-3,TRBV7-9,TGTGCCAGCAGCCAACAGGGAACGGTCTCTGGAAACACCATATATTTT,CASSQQGTVSGNTIYF
TRBD1,NA,TRBJ2-2,TRBV5-1,TGCGCCAGCAGCACGGACAGGCCCTCTTTGGAGCTGTTTTTT,CASSTDRPSLELFF
TRBD1,NA,TRBJ2-1,TRBV28,TGTGCCAGCAGTTACAGGGGGCGGTTTGGTGAGCAGTTCTTC,CASSYRGRFGEQFF
NA,NA,TRBJ2-7,TRBV7-9,TGTGCCAGCAGCTTAGAGGGCGGAGCCTACGAGCAGTACTTC,CASSLEGGAYEQYF
NA,NA,TRBJ1-5,TRBV18,TGTGCCAGCTCACCAGGGAATAGCAATCAGCCCCAGCATTTT,CASSPGNSNQPQHF
NA,NA,TRBJ2-6,TRBV5-1,TGCGCCAGCAGCTCCGGCACTGGGGCCAACGTCCTGACTTTC,CASSSGTGANVLTF
TRBD1,NA,TRBJ1-3,TRBV6-5,TGTGCCAGCAAAGAGGGGGCGACCGGAAACACCATATATTTT,CASKEGATGNTIYF
TRBD1,NA,TRBJ2-7,TRBV11-2,TGTGCCAGCAGCTTAGGACAGGGTACGGCGGAGCAGTACTTC,CASSLGQGTAEQYF
NA,NA,TRBJ2-2,TRBV19,TGTGCCAGTAGTATAGATCGCCCCATGGCCGGGGAGCTGTTTTTT,CASSIDRPMAGELFF
TRBD1,NA,TRBJ1-2,TRBV6-1,TGTGCCAGCAGTGAAGAGGGACAGGGAGGTCTATATGGCTACACCTTC,CASSEEGQGGLYGYTF
NA,NA,TRBJ1-2,TRBV19,TGTGCCAGTAGGACCTATACGCAGGGGAACTATGGCTACACCTTC,CASRTYTQGNYGYTF
TRBD2,NA,TRBJ2-2,TRBV5-1,TGCGCCAGCAGCTTTGGGACTAGTGGCACCGGGGAGCTGTTTTTT,CASSFGTSGTGELFF
NA,NA,TRBJ1-1,TRBV6-6,TGTGCCAGCAGTTCGACAGCGGGGAACACTGAAGCTTTCTTT,CASSSTAGNTEAFF
NA,NA,TRBJ2-3,TRBV19,TGTGCCAGTAGTACGGGGCGGCCAGATACGCAGTATTTT,CASSTGRPDTQYF
NA,NA,TRBJ2-3,TRBV5-1,TGCGCCAGCAGCTTGGCAGGGGATGATACGCAGTATTTT,CASSLAGDDTQYF
NA,NA,TRBJ1-1,TRBV15,TGTGCCACCAGCTGGGGATCGAACACTGAAGCTTTCTTT,CATSWGSNTEAFF
TRBD2,NA,TRBJ2-5,TRBV5-4,TGTGCCAGCAGCTCCCGTGTGCTAGCGGGAAAAGAGACCCAGTACTTC,CASSSRVLAGKETQYF
TRBD2,NA,TRBJ2-1,TRBV7-2,TGTGCCAGCAGCTTAGCTACTAGCGGGAGCGTTCGGAATGAGCAGTTCTTC,CASSLATSGSVRNEQFF
NA,NA,TRBJ2-3,TRBV7-9,TGTGCCAGCAGCTGGGGGGACTTGACTAGCACAGATACGCAGTATTTT,CASSWGDLTSTDTQYF
TRBD2,NA,TRBJ2-1,TRBV9,TGTGCCAGCAGCGTAGCTACAGGGACTAGCAGAGACAATGAGCAGTTCTTC,CASSVATGTSRDNEQFF
NA,NA,TRBJ2-7,TRBV27,TGTGCCAGCAGGCTGCCTCGGGGTCCCCCCTACGAGCAGTACTTC,CASRLPRGPPYEQYF
NA,NA,TRBJ1-3,TRBV7-2,TGTGCCAGCAGCCCTTCTGGGGACCGCGGCATATATTTT,CASSPSGDRGIYF
NA,NA,TRBJ2-2,TRBV6-5,TGTGCCAGCAGTTACACACTTAACACCGGGGAGCTGTTTTTT,CASSYTLNTGELFF
TRBD1,NA,TRBJ2-2,TRBV5-1,TGCGCCAGCAGCTTGGGGGACAGACACACCGGGGAGCTGTTTTTT,CASSLGDRHTGELFF
NA,NA,TRBJ2-2,TRBV18,TGTGCCAGCTCACCACCTACTAGCTCGAACACCGGGGAGCTGTTTTTT,CASSPPTSSNTGELFF
TRBD1,NA,TRBJ2-1,TRBV5-4,TGTGCCAGCAGCTTGGGCGGGACAGGGAAGAGGGGTGAGTTCTTC,CASSLGGTGKRGEFF
TRBD1,NA,TRBJ1-1,TRBV25-1,TGTGCCAGCAGGGCACAGGGGGACACTGAAGCTTTCTTT,CASRAQGDTEAFF
NA,NA,TRBJ1-6,TRBV15,TGTGCCACCAGCAAGGTCGAATCACCCCTCCACTTT,CATSKVESPLHF
TRBD2,NA,TRBJ2-3,TRBV2,TGTGCCAGCAGGACGACTAGCGGAGACACAGATACGCAGTATTTT,CASRTTSGDTDTQYF
TRBD1,NA,TRBJ1-1,TRBV19,TGTGCCAGCTGTACCGGGACAGGGACAGGGGAAGCTTTCTTT,CASCTGTGTGEAFF
NA,once,TRBJ1-1,TRBV11-3,TGTGCCAGCAGCATACATTCGAACACTGAAGCTTTCTTT,CASSIHSNTEAFF
TRBD2,NA,TRBJ2-7,TRBV6-1,TGTGCCAGCAAACAGGGACTAGCGTCCTACGAGCAGTACTTC,CASKQGLASYEQYF
NA,NA,TRBJ2-5,TRBV15,TGTGCCACCAGCAGAGATGTGGGGCTGGAGACCCAGTACTTC,CATSRDVGLETQYF
NA,NA,TRBJ1-2,TRBV6-1,TGTGCCAGCCGTGAAGGAGGGTCCACTAACTATGGCTACACCTTC,CASREGGSTNYGYTF
NA,once,TRBJ2-1,TRBV5-1,TGCGCCAGCACTGGACCCTCCTACAATGAGCAGTTCTTC,CASTGPSYNEQFF
TRBD2,NA,TRBJ2-7,TRBV5-1,TGCGCCAGCAGCTTTGCGGGAGTGGGGAGGACGGATCTCTACGAGCAGTACTTC,CASSFAGVGRTDLYEQYF